This T cell receptor beta chain stems from a study of blood T cell repertoires in COVID-19. Study as a whole: The analysed material was cDNA or gDNA that came from T cells, B-cell-depleted T cells, or PBMCs.

Per germline, CDR1 SEHNR and CDR2 FQNEAQ (reference sequence). The germline V and J ends were trimmed by 5 bases and 3 bases, with 10 bases remaining between them. The CDR3 sequence is 13 residues long. The study recruited people aged 18 to 89 years across approximately 25 US areas. Original handling: For nucleated cells, counts were estimated from reference gene primer amplification. Using immunoSEQ multiplex PCR, the repertoire was profiled, and TCRdb retains in-frame clones only, with some absent. That table gives V, J and clone size, and the DNA gave D and trimming. Of about 220,000 clones detected, 82% appear once; the ten largest clones hold 3% to 4%.

The chain joins TRBV7-9 to TRBJ1-2; D remains unclear. Sequencing was carried out using PBMCs or T cells enriched from blood (not recorded which). The receptor's source is an older woman who had recovered from COVID-19. The CDR3 protein is CASSPDTDYGYTF. Here the CDR3 DNA reads TGTGCCAGCAGCCCTGACACGGACTATGGCTACACCTTC.